This T cell receptor (beta chain) was captured in a study of T-cell reconstitution after alpha-beta-depleted transplantation in children (dated by TCRdb to the mid-2010s). Notes on the research overall: Using TCR repertoire profiling, the study quantitatively followed how T-cell immune reconstitution unfolded in children after TCRalphabeta/CD19-depleted allogeneic hematopoietic cell transplantation. Results the study describes overall, beyond this receptor: Over subsequent months, a decline in hyperexpanded clone frequencies was noted, and after one year, T-cell counts and TCRbeta diversity were mostly ascribed to newly produced T cells. The apparently early alphabetaT-cell count recovery about two months after transplant was reportedly dependent on only several hundred rapidly expanded clones derived from non-depleted graft cells. In some patients, high TCRbeta diversity at day 60 was attributed to recipient T cells and intrathymic progenitors that had survived conditioning.

The V end loses 5 bases and the J end loses 1 base, and a stretch of 17 bases separates them. Reading from cysteine to phenylalanine, the CDR3 counts 16 amino acids. The retained sequence is limited to the CDR3, 48 bases, with the frame set at the first base. CDR1 and CDR2 are read off the germline V gene as SGHTA and FQGTGA. This clonotype was observed a few times. Its cognate antigen has yet to be identified. Per-nucleotide qualities are absent, and no much larger clonotype sits a single base away. Library generation was performed with PCR. Reads for this sample came from an Illumina HiSeq 2500. To normalize quantification of the TCRbeta repertoire, the TCR libraries were built with molecular barcoding that relied on unique molecular identifiers. The raw public reads went through TCRdb reprocessing: fastp at Q25, MiXCR clone calling, in-frame beta chains kept. CDR3 protein duplicates are merged, each entry listing the most common genes and DNA. The sample profile shows some 120,000 distinct CDR3 sequences; roughly 10% of them were found once. About 25% of the sample goes to the ten largest clones.

The sample's treatment or condition, from its label and the paper: allogeneic hematopoietic cell transplantation with graft depleted of TCRalphabeta T cells and CD19 B cells. Transplant recipients were children who received TCRalphabeta/CD19-depleted allogeneic hematopoietic cell grafts. The source was PBMCs, mostly from graft donor cells, collected 180 days after TCRalphabeta/CD19-depleted stem cell transplant. The chain joins TRBV7-3 to TRBJ2-5; TRBD2 is perhaps the D gene, given 7 matching bases. This TCR was sampled from a girl less than two years old who had a stem cell transplant for combined immunodeficiency, so the T cells may come from the graft donor. The CDR3 has the sequence CASSPRGGLPQETQYF. The nucleotide sequence reads as follows: TGTGCCAGCAGCCCCAGAGGGGGACTACCCCAAGAGACCCAGTACTTC.